This T cell receptor (beta chain) was profiled in a study of OX40 agonist ivuxolimab in advanced cancers. General study findings and limits: Some of the nonresponding patients also showed low levels of normalized T-cell clonal expansion.

CDR1 MNHEY and CDR2 SMNVEV come from the germline V gene (reference sequence). V lost 4 bases, J lost 13 bases, and 8 bases stayed unmatched. The CDR3 loop spans 14 amino acids. Sequencing was performed with immunoSEQ multiplex PCR; in TCRdb, only in-frame clones are kept and a portion is missing. The sample lists over 100,000 clones, approximately 90% occurring once. Peripheral blood came from all dose cohorts at three timepoints. As to this clone: Its antigen is currently unknown.

V gene TRBV27 combines with J gene TRBJ2-1; 12 positions agree with TRBD2. The source is an adult with an advanced solid tumor such as melanoma, head and neck, liver or kidney cancer. Here the sequenced sample was CD4+ or CD8+ T cells sorted from blood, taken in a trial of the OX40 agonist ivuxolimab. As DNA, the CDR3 is TGTGCCAGCAGTTACCCGCCTAGCGGGGGGGCCCAGTTCTTC. This gives the protein CASSYPPSGGAQFF.